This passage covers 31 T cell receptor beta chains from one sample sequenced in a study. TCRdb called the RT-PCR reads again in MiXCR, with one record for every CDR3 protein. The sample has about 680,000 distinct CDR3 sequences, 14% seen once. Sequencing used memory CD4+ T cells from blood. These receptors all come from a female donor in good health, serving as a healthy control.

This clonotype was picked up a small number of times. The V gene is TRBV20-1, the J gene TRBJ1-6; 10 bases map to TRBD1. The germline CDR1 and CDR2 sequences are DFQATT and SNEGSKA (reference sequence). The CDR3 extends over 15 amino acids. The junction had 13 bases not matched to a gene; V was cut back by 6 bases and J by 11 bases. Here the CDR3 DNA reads TGCAGTGCGGAGCATAGGACAGGGGGTATGGCACCCCTCCACTTT. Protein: CSAEHRTGGMAPLHF.

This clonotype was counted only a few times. CDR3 DNA sequence: TGTGCCAGCTCAACGGACAGCTCCTATAATTCACCCCTCCACTTT. It codes for CASSTDSSYNSPLHF. This chain connects TRBV18 to TRBJ1-6; the D gene is possibly TRBD1 (6 bases). Germline V gene lookup returns CDR1 KGHSH and CDR2 LQKENI. This CDR3 comprises 15 residues. Trimming removed 5 bases from V and 0 bases from J, with 8 bases in between. Variable domain in full (rest from reference TRBV18 and TRBJ1-6): NAGVMQNPRHLVRRRGQEARLRCSPMKGHSHVYWYRQLPEEGLKFMVYLQKENIIDESGMPKERFSAEFPKEGPSILRIQQVVRGDSAAYFCASSTDSSYNSPLHFGNGTRLTVT.

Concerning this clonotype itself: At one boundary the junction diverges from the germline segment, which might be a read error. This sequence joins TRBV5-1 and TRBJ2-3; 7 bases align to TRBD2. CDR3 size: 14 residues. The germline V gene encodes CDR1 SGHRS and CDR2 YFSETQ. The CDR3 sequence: CAISLGGEIDTQYF. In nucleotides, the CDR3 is TGCGCCATCAGCTTGGGGGGGGAGATAGATACGCAGTATTTT.

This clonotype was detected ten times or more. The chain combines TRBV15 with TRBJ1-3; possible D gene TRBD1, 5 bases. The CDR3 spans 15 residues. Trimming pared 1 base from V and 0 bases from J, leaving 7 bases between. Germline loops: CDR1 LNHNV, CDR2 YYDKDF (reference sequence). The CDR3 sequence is CATSRVGGSGNTIYF. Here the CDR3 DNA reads TGTGCCACCAGCAGAGTGGGGGGCTCTGGAAACACCATATATTTT.

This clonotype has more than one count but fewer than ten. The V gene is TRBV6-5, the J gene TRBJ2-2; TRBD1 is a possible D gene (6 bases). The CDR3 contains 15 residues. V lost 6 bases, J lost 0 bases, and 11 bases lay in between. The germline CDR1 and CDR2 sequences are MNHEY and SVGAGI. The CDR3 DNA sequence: TGTGCCAGCAGCAGGGACACCCCGAACACCGGGGAGCTGTTTTTT. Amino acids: CASSRDTPNTGELFF.

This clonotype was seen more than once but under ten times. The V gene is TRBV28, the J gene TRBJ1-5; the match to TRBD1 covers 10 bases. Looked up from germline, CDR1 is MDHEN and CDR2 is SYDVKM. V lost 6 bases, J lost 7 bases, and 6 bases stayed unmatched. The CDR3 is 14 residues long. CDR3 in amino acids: CASRSGTGDQPQHF. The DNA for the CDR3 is TGTGCCAGCAGATCCGGGACAGGGGACCAGCCCCAGCATTTT.

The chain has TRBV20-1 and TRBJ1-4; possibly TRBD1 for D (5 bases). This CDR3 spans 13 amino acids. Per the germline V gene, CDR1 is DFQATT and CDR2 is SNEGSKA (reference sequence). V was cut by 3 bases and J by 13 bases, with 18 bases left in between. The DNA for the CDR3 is TGCAGTGCTAGCATACAGGTCGTTGATGGACTGTTTTTT. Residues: CSASIQVVDGLFF.

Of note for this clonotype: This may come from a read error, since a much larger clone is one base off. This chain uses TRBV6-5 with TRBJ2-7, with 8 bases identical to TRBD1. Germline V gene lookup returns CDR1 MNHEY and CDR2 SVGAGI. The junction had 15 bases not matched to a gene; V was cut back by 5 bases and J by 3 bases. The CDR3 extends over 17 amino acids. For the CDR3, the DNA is TGTGCCAGCAGTACGGACAGGGATACTTTCTGGGGCTACGAGCAGTACTTC. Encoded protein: CASSTDRDTFWGYEQYF.

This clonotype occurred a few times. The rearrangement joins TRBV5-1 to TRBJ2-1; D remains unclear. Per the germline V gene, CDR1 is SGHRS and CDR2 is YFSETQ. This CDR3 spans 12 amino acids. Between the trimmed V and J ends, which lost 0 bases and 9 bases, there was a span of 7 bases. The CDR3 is CASSLEMSEQFF. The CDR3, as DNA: TGCGCCAGCAGCTTGGAGATGAGTGAGCAGTTCTTC. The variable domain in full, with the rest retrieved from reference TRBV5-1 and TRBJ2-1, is KAGVTQTPRYLIKTRGQQVTLSCSPISGHRSVSWYQQTPGQGLQFLFEYFSETQRNKGNFPGRFSGRQFSNSRSEMNVSTLELGDSALYLCASSLEMSEQFFGPGTRLTVL.

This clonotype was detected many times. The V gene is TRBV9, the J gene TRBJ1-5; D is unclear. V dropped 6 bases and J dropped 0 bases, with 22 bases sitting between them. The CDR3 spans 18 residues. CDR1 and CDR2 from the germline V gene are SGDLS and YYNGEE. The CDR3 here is CASTGDGRRPYSNQPQHF. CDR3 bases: TGTGCCAGCACCGGAGATGGCAGGAGGCCCTATAGCAATCAGCCCCAGCATTTT.

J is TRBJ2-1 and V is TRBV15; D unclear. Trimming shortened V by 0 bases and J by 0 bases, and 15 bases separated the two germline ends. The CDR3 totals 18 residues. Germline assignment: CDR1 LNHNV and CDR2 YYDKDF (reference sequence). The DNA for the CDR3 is TGTGCCACCAGCAGAGATCGGGTCGGGCCGAGCTCCTACAATGAGCAGTTCTTC. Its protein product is CATSRDRVGPSSYNEQFF.

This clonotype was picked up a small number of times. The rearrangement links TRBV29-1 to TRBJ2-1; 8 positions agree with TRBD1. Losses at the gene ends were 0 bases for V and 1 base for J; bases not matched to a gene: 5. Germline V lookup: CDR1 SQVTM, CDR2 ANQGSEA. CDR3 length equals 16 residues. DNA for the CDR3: TGCAGCGTTGAAGATCAGTACAGGGGGTCCTACAATGAGCAGTTCTTC. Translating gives CSVEDQYRGSYNEQFF.

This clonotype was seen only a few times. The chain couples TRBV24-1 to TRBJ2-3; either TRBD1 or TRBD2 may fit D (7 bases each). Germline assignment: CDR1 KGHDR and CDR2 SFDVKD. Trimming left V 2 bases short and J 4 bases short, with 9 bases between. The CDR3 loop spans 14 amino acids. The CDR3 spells CATSDSGGADTQYF. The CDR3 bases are TGTGCCACCAGTGATTCAGGGGGGGCAGATACGCAGTATTTT.

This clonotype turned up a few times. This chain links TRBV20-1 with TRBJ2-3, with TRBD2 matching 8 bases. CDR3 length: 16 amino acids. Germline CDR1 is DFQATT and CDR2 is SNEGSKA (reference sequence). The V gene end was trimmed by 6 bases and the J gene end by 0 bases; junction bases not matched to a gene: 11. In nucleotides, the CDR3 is TGCAGTGCCCAAGGACTAGCCAGTGCTAGCACAGATACGCAGTATTTT. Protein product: CSAQGLASASTDTQYF.

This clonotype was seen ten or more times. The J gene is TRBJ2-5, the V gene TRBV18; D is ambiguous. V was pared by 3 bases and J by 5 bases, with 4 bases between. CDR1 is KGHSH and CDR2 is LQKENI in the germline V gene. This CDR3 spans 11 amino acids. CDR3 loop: CASSPAETQYF. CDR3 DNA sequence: TGTGCCAGCTCACCGGCGGAGACCCAGTACTTC.

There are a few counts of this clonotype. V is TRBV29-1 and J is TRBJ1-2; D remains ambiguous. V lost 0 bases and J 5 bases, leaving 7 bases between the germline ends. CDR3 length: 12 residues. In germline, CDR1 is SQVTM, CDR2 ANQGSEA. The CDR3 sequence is CSVEDREYGYTF. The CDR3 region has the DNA TGCAGCGTTGAAGATCGGGAGTATGGCTACACCTTC.

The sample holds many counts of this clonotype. This CDR3 is CASSQVVAAAYTQYF. The CDR3 DNA is TGCGCCAGCAGCCAAGTCGTGGCCGCCGCGTACACCCAGTACTTC. This rearrangement joins TRBV4-3 to TRBJ2-5; no definite D call. CDR1 is LGHNA, CDR2 YSLEER, per germline. The CDR3 length is 15 residues. Trimming removed 1 base from V and 8 bases from J, with 17 bases in between.

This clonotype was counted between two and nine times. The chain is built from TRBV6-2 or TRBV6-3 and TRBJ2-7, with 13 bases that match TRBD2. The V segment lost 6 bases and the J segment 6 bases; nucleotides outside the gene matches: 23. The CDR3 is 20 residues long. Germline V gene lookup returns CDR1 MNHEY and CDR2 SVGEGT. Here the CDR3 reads CASSLAGGLAGAPFISEQYF. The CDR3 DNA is TGTGCCAGCAGCTTAGCCGGCGGACTAGCGGGAGCCCCCTTTATCAGCGAGCAGTACTTC.

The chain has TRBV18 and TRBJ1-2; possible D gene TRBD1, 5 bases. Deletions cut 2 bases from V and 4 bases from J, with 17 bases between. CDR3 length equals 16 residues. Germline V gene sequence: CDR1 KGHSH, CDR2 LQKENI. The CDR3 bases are TGTGCCAGCTCACCAGCCCGAGAGGGGTTGGGCTATGGCTACACCTTC. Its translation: CASSPAREGLGYGYTF.

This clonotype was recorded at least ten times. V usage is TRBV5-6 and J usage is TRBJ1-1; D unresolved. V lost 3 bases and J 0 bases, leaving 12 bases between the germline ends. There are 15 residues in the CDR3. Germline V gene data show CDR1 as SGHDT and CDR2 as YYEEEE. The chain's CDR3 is CASSSGRKLNTEAFF. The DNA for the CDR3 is TGTGCCAGCAGCTCCGGACGGAAATTGAACACTGAAGCTTTCTTT. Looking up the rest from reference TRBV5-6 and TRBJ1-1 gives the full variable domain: DAGVTQSPTHLIKTRGQQVTLRCSPKSGHDTVSWYQQALGQGPQFIFQYYEEEERQRGNFPDRFSGHQFPNYSSELNVNALLLGDSALYLCASSSGRKLNTEAFFGQGTRLTVV.

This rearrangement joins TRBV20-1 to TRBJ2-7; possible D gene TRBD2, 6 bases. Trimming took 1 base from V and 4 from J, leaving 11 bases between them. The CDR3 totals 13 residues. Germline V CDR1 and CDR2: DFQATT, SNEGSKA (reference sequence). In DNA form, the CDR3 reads TGCAGTGCTAGAGGTCGGAGGGCTTACGAGCAGTACTTC. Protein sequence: CSARGRRAYEQYF.

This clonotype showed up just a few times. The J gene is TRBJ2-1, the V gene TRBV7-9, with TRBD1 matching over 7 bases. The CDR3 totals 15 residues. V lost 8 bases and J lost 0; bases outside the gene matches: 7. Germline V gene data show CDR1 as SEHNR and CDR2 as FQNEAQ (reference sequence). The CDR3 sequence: CASGTRDSSYNEQFF. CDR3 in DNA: TGTGCCAGCGGCACCCGGGACAGCTCCTACAATGAGCAGTTCTTC.

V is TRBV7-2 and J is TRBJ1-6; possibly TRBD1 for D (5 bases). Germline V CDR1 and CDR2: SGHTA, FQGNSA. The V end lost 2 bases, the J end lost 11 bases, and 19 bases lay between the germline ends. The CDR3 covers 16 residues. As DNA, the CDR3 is TGTGCCAGCAGCTTAAGTGGGACTCCTCCCGTGCCACCCCTCCACTTT. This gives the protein CASSLSGTPPVPPLHF. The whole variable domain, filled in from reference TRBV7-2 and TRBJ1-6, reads GAGVSQSPSNKVTEKGKDVELRCDPISGHTALYWYRQSLGQGLEFLIYFQGNSAPDKSGLPSDRFSAERTGGSVSTLTIQRTQQEDSAVYLCASSLSGTPPVPPLHFGNGTRLTVT.

CDR3 nucleotide sequence: TGTGCCAGCAGCTTAGAGACAGTCTTAAACACTGAAGCTTTCTTT. Amino acids: CASSLETVLNTEAFF. This rearrangement joins TRBV7-9 to TRBJ1-1; D is perhaps TRBD1 (5 bases). The germline gives CDR1 SEHNR, CDR2 FQNEAQ (reference sequence). The CDR3 is 15 residues long. The V end lost 1 base, the J end lost 2 bases, and 11 bases lay between the germline ends.

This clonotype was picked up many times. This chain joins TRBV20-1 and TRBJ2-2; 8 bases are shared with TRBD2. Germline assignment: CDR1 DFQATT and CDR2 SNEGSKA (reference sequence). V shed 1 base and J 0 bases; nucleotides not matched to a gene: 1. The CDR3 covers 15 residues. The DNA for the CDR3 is TGCAGTGCTAGAGTCGGGGGGGCGAACACCGGGGAGCTGTTTTTT. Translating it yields CSARVGGANTGELFF.

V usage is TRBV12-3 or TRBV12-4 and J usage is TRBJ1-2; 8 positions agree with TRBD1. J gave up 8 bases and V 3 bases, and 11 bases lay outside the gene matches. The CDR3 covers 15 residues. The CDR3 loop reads CASSFHGQGMRGYTF. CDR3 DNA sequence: TGTGCCAGCAGTTTTCACGGACAGGGTATGCGCGGCTACACCTTC.

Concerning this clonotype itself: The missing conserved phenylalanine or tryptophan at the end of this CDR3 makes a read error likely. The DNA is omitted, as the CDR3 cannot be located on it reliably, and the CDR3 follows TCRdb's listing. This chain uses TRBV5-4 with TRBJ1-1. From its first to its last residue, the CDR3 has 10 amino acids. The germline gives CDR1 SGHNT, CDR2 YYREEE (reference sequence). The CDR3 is CASSLNAANY.

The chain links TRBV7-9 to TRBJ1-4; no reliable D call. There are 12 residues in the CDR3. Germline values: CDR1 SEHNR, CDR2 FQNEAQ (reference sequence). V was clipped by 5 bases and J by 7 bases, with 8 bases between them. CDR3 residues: CASSPYGEKLFF. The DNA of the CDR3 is TGTGCCAGCAGCCCCTATGGTGAAAAACTGTTTTTT.

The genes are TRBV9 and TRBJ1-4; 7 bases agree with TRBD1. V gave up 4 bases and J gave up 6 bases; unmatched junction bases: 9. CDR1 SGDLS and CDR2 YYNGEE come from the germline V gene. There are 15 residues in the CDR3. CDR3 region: CASSFRGGTDEKLFF. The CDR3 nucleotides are TGTGCCAGCAGCTTCCGAGGGGGGACAGATGAAAAACTGTTTTTT.

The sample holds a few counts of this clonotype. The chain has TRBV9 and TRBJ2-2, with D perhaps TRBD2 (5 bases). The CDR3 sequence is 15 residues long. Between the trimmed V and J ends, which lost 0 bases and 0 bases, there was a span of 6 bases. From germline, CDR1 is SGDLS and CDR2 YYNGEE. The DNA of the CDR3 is TGTGCCAGCAGCGTAGCTAGCACGAACACCGGGGAGCTGTTTTTT. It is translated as CASSVASTNTGELFF.

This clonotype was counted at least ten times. Here the CDR3 DNA reads TGTGCCAGCAGCCAAGAGACAGTTCGGGGCGGGGAGCTGTTTTTT. Translated, it gives CASSQETVRGGELFF. The gene calls are TRBV12-3 or TRBV12-4 and TRBJ2-2; D could derive from TRBD1 or TRBD2 (5 bases each). Trimming took 6 bases from V and 7 from J, leaving 18 bases between them. The length of the CDR3 is 15 residues.